The 15 T cell receptor beta chains in this list originate from one sample, sequenced in a study of blood T cell repertoires in COVID-19. The table came from immunoSEQ multiplex PCR; TCRdb's copy has only in-frame clones and leaves some out. The sample lists around 42,000 clones, about 80% occurring once. Sequencing used peripheral blood. These receptors all stem from a woman aged 60-75 years with acute or convalescent COVID-19.

The genes are TRBV7-9 and TRBJ1-5; perhaps TRBD1 as D (6 bases). Trimming took 0 bases from V and 7 from J, leaving 13 bases between them. This CDR3 contains 15 residues. In germline, CDR1 is SEHNR, CDR2 FQNEAQ (reference sequence). This CDR3 is CASSLAGGLMQPQHF. In DNA form, the CDR3 reads TGTGCCAGCAGCTTAGCAGGGGGATTAATGCAGCCCCAGCATTTT.

The chain links TRBV19 to TRBJ2-7, with D maybe TRBD1 (6 bases). Germline CDR1 and CDR2: LNHDA and SQIVND (reference sequence). Trimming took off 5 bases at V and 1 base at J, with 15 bases between the two ends. The CDR3 consists of 15 residues. The DNA for the CDR3 is TGTGCCAGTAGTCAATGGGGGCTACGGTCCTACGAGCAGTACTTC. Its translation: CASSQWGLRSYEQYF.

In its sample, this clone was seen a few times. This chain uses TRBV7-9 with TRBJ1-1, with D possibly TRBD1 on 6 matching bases. Germline CDR1 is SEHNR and CDR2 is FQNEAQ (reference sequence). Trimming removed 1 base at V and 1 base at J, with 13 bases between. This CDR3 region has 16 residues. CDR3 in DNA: TGTGCCAGCAGCTTAGATTACGGGACACCGAACACTGAAGCTTTCTTT. It specifies CASSLDYGTPNTEAFF.

This clone appeared a few times. The chain has TRBV11-3 and TRBJ2-5; 8 bases are a match to TRBD2. This CDR3 contains 14 residues. Germline trimming cut 1 base from V and 5 bases from J; bases unmatched to any gene: 3. The germline gives CDR1 SGHNT, CDR2 YENEEA. The chain's CDR3 is CASSLGGGLETQYF. CDR3 bases: TGTGCCAGCAGCTTAGGCGGGGGGCTGGAGACCCAGTACTTC.

V is TRBV6-5 and J is TRBJ2-5; 7 bases map to TRBD1. Germline V lookup: CDR1 MNHEY, CDR2 SVGAGI. The CDR3 covers 13 residues. J lost 3 bases, V lost 8 bases, and 6 bases had no gene match. CDR3 sequence: CASEKQGKETQYF. The CDR3 DNA reads as TGTGCCAGCGAGAAACAGGGGAAAGAGACCCAGTACTTC.

This sequence joins TRBV11-2 and TRBJ2-3; 7 nucleotides line up with TRBD2. Trimming took 5 bases from V and 2 from J; bases not matched to a gene: 1. The CDR3 runs 13 residues. Germline CDR1 SGHAT, CDR2 FQNNGV. CDR3 loop: CASSTSVTDTQYF. The CDR3, as DNA: TGTGCCAGCAGCACTAGCGTCACAGATACGCAGTATTTT. The variable domain in full, with the rest retrieved from reference TRBV11-2 and TRBJ2-3, is EAGVAQSPRYKIIEKRQSVAFWCNPISGHATLYWYQQILGQGPKLLIQFQNNGVVDDSQLPKDRFSAERLKGVDSTLKIQPAKLEDSAVYLCASSTSVTDTQYFGPGTRLTVL.

V is TRBV4-1 and J is TRBJ2-5; 9 nucleotides align to TRBD1. The CDR3 runs to 15 residues. Trimming removed 2 bases from V and 2 bases from J; junction bases left unmatched: 3. From germline, CDR1 is MGHRA and CDR2 YSYEKL. DNA of the CDR3: TGCGCCAGCAGCCAAAACAGGGGGCTACAAGAGACCCAGTACTTC. The encoded protein is CASSQNRGLQETQYF.

The rearrangement links TRBV7-9 to TRBJ2-7; D unclear. Germline assignment: CDR1 SEHNR and CDR2 FQNEAQ (reference sequence). V dropped 1 base and J dropped 0 bases, with 7 bases sitting between them. This CDR3 is 14 amino acids long. In DNA form, the CDR3 reads TGTGCCAGCAGCTTAGGCGCGGCCTCCTACGAGCAGTACTTC. This sequence encodes CASSLGAASYEQYF.

The rearrangement joins TRBV9 to TRBJ1-1, with TRBD1 as a possible D gene (6 bases). CDR1 and CDR2 (germline): SGDLS, YYNGEE. The CDR3 is made up of 12 amino acids. The ends were cut back, 2 bases at V and 8 bases at J, with 10 bases in the middle. This CDR3 is CASSVIQGEAFF. The DNA of the CDR3 is TGTGCCAGCAGCGTTATACAGGGAGAAGCTTTCTTT.

The genes are TRBV30 and TRBJ1-1; maybe TRBD1 (6 bases). This CDR3 contains 13 residues. Germline CDR1 GTSNPN, CDR2 SVGIG (reference sequence). The CDR3 region is CAMGRGWVAEAFF. DNA for the CDR3: TGTGCTATGGGCAGGGGATGGGTCGCTGAAGCTTTCTTT.

The V gene is TRBV19, the J gene TRBJ1-3, with TRBD1 identical over 10 bases. The germline gives CDR1 LNHDA, CDR2 SQIVND (reference sequence). This CDR3 has 15 amino acids. The V and J ends lost 7 bases and 7 bases, in that order; junction bases with no gene match: 10. The CDR3 DNA reads TGTGCCAGTACCCCCCCGTGGGGACAGGGGAACACCATATATTTT. Protein product: CASTPPWGQGNTIYF. The full variable domain, with the rest looked up from reference TRBV19 and TRBJ1-3, is DGGITQSPKYLFRKEGQNVTLSCEQNLNHDAMYWYRQDPGQGLRLIYYSQIVNDFQKGDIAEGYSVSREKKESFPLTVTSAQKNPTAFYLCASTPPWGQGNTIYFGEGSWLTVV.

The V call is TRBV6-5, the J call TRBJ1-3, with TRBD1 as a possible D gene (5 bases). From germline, CDR1 is MNHEY and CDR2 SVGAGI. The CDR3 length is 15 residues. Trimming stripped 6 bases from V and 1 base from J, with 13 bases between. The DNA of the CDR3 is TGTGCCAGCAGGCGGCATGGGGCGTCTGGAAACACCATATATTTT. Translating gives CASRRHGASGNTIYF.

The chain combines TRBV9 with TRBJ2-5; no firm D call. Germline V gene data show CDR1 as SGDLS and CDR2 as YYNGEE. The CDR3 length is 15 residues. The ends were cut back, 0 bases at V and 0 bases at J, with 9 bases in the middle. The CDR3 reads CASSVGSQYQETQYF. In nucleotides, the CDR3 is TGTGCCAGCAGCGTAGGTTCACAGTACCAAGAGACCCAGTACTTC.

The chain is built from TRBV25-1 and TRBJ2-7; D might be TRBD2 (5 bases). The CDR3 loop spans 12 amino acids. Trimming pared 6 bases from V and 2 bases from J, leaving 8 bases between. Germline V CDR1 and CDR2: MGHDK, SYGVNS. CDR3 in amino acids: CASSYGTYEQYF. DNA for the CDR3: TGTGCCAGCAGCTACGGGACCTACGAGCAGTACTTC.

The chain couples TRBV28 to TRBJ2-7; D unresolved. Trimming cost V 6 bases and J 6 bases, with 9 bases left between them. The CDR3 totals 11 residues. Germline V gene data show CDR1 as MDHEN and CDR2 as SYDVKM. The CDR3 DNA reads TGTGCCAGCAGCCAGACATTCGAGCAGTACTTC. Translating it yields CASSQTFEQYF.